This T cell receptor beta chain was captured by sequencing in a study of blood T cell repertoires in COVID-19 (dated by TCRdb to between 2020 and 2021). With regard to the full study: The collaborator samples originated in the United States, Italy and Spain and spanned the acute and convalescent phases of COVID-19. A de-identified subject ID, COVID-19 status, age in years and sex were almost always included in the sample metadata. Where available, HLA class I and class II types were taken from metadata supplied by the sample provider and were not determined by assay-based typing. The repertoires were made available in a free public database intended to serve as a resource for research on the immune response to SARS-CoV-2. The dataset comprised deeply sampled blood TCRbeta repertoires from subjects exposed to, actively infected with, or recovered from COVID-19. The prospective study material was composed of cDNA or gDNA derived from T cells, B-cell-depleted T cells, or PBMCs. Samples were obtained from the ongoing ImmuneRACE study (first 160 participants) and from over 1,000 subjects provided by 6 global collaborators. What the research found in general, with its limitations: The quantity of clinical and demographic metadata differed by source and by participant and was supplied without curation.

TCRbeta CDR3 regions were amplified from genomic DNA by means of the immunoSEQ Assay, a bias-controlled multiplex PCR. In the source study's methods: Nucleated cell counts per sample were estimated from amplification of reference gene primers within the assay. To quantify the absolute abundance of each unique TCRbeta CDR3 rearrangement, sequence reads were collapsed and filtered. For each sample, productive Simpson clonality was calculated by taking the square root of Simpson's diversity index across productive rearrangements. TCRdb mirrors the immuneACCESS table, restricted to in-frame sequences. Some clones are absent from its copies; in checked studies, under half trace to an unresolved V gene, and the reason for the others is unknown. V and J calls plus clone size are reproduced from that table; the DNA served to infer D and trimming. This sample gives over 60,000 clones in total; 90% of them show up just once. Roughly 1.3% of the sample goes to the ten largest clones.

As regards this clone: Its antigen remains unidentified. Per-base qualities were not stored, and no clone one base away is much larger.

Whole blood was collected in K2EDTA tubes by collaborating institutions according to the institutions' own protocols. Collaborator samples were shipped for TCRbeta analysis as frozen whole blood, isolated PBMCs, or DNA extracted from either sample type. This TCR was sampled from a man aged 55 to 70 with acute or convalescent COVID-19. Source material: peripheral blood.

The DNA sequence is given as TGTGCCAGCAGCTGGACTAGCGGGGTTCTCACAGATACGCAGTATTTT. Its product reads: CASSWTSGVLTDTQYF. The rearranged segments are TRBV9 and TRBJ2-3; TRBD2 agrees with 12 junctional bases. The CDR3 goes from the cysteine to the phenylalanine over 16 residues. The retained sequence is limited to the CDR3, 48 bases, with the frame set at the first base. V is cut back by 4 bases and J by 2 bases, with 5 bases in the junction unmatched. The germline V gene yields SGDLS for CDR1 and YYNGEE for CDR2.